This T cell receptor beta chain was observed in a study of T cell repertoires in cytomegalovirus infection. Overall study context: HLA-B-restricted CMV epitopes that are well studied were used alongside recently identified HLA-C-restricted ones. Based on public TCR beta signatures, there were indications of CMV infection and of a matching HLA type.

The CDR3 totals 14 residues. V dropped 1 base and J dropped 6 bases, with 10 bases sitting between them. Germline CDR1 and CDR2: SNHLY and FYNNEI. Using its own MiXCR run on the reads, TCRdb lists one record per CDR3 protein. This repertoire shows 680,000 or so distinct CDR3 sequences, around a third found once; its top ten account for around a sixth. Note on this clonotype: Its antigen remains unknown.

Study-level findings and limits: What dominated the ex vivo response were HLA-C-restricted CMV-specific TCR beta clonotypes.

This clonotype was sampled from a human donor in good health (CMV status not recorded). Some clones in this sample may be carry-over from other donors' samples. The sample was cultured PBMCs, taken from culture after CMV antigen stimulation. V is TRBV2 and J is TRBJ1-5, with D tentatively TRBD1 (5 bases). Here the CDR3 reads CASSEVLGVQPQHF. The CDR3 DNA reads TGTGCCAGCAGTGAAGTTCTGGGGGTTCAGCCCCAGCATTTT.